The clone carrying this TCR beta chain was recorded only once. Its antigen is currently unknown. PCR involved 60 Vbeta and 13 Jbeta primers. Here immunoSEQ multiplex PCR was the method, and the copy in TCRdb shows in-frame clones only, minus some. The sample lists about 130,000 clones, over 60% occurring once. These data belong to a study of cytomegalovirus exposure and HLA in healthy donors. For the study at large: Roughly 77 million unique TCRs from HLA-typed donors made up an early data release.

CDR1 and CDR2 from the germline V gene are SGHVS and FNYEAQ. The CDR3 totals 14 residues. Trimming removed 0 bases at V and 6 bases at J, with 9 bases between. Regarding the study as a whole: For TCR beta chains, V- and J-gene trimming was later linked to a missense DCLRE1C variant. A later analysis showed TCR association rates differing by HLA locus, peaking at DRB1 and lowest at HLA-C. Prior analysis indicated that the majority of TCR beta V segments exhibited productivity approximately 87% or approximately 30% of the time.

This sequence originates from a male donor in good health and CMV-seropositive. Sample: PBMCs. V usage is TRBV7-6 and J usage is TRBJ2-1, with D maybe TRBD1 (5 bases). The CDR3 is CASSLAGRVNEQFF. CDR3 bases: TGTGCCAGCAGCTTAGCGGGCAGGGTCAATGAGCAGTTCTTC.